This TCR beta chain was identified in a study of cytomegalovirus exposure and HLA in healthy donors. The PCR employed 60 Vbeta primers together with 13 Jbeta primers. Only in-frame clones appear in the TCRdb table, and some are missing; sequencing was by immunoSEQ multiplex PCR. Counted here are about 170,000 clones, roughly 71% occurring once; the ten biggest clones make up more than 1.3%. Sequencing was done on a sample of PBMCs. This TCR was sampled from a girl aged 10 to 17 in good health and CMV-seronegative.

Written as DNA, the CDR3 is TGTGCCTGGAGCCGGACTAGCGGGGGGAGACTTGGCAAAAACATTCAGTACTTC. As protein: CAWSRTSGGRLGKNIQYF. This chain links TRBV30 with TRBJ2-4, with 14 bases lining up with TRBD2. Per germline, CDR1 GTSNPN and CDR2 SVGIG (reference sequence). V dropped 3 bases and J dropped 3; count of bases not matched to a gene: 10. The CDR3 length is 18 residues.